The next 30 T cell receptor beta chains were all read from a single sample in a study of spatial heterogeneity in lung cancer. TCRdb fed the 5' RACE reads into MiXCR, producing one record per CDR3 protein. The sample has about 120,000 distinct CDR3 sequences; 9.5% to 15% are singletons. Documented time point: blood at routine non-recurrence follow-up after resection. Unsorted samples of tumor, nontumor lung or frozen PBMC had their whole RNA sequenced. The sequencing here drew on PBMCs, taken at follow-up. Every receptor here comes from a male donor with early-stage non-small cell lung cancer.

This clonotype was observed at least ten times. The chain links TRBV11-1 to TRBJ1-1; D is possibly TRBD1 (6 bases). This CDR3 has 13 amino acids. Trimming cost V 4 bases and J 7 bases, with 13 bases left between them. Germline V gene sequence: CDR1 SGHAT, CDR2 FQDESV (reference sequence). CDR3 bases: TGTGCCAGCAGCTCACAGGGTGCTTTTGAAGCTTTCTTT. Protein: CASSSQGAFEAFF.

This clonotype was seen a handful of times. CDR3 in amino acids: CASIPQGSTEAFF. The CDR3 coding sequence is TGTGCCAGCATACCTCAGGGTTCCACTGAAGCTTTCTTT. The chain combines TRBV3-1 with TRBJ1-1; the D gene is possibly TRBD1 (5 bases). V lost 7 bases and J 4 bases, leaving 13 bases between the germline ends. This CDR3 contains 13 residues. The germline V gene has CDR1 LGHDT and CDR2 YNNKEL (reference sequence).

The chain is built from TRBV5-1 and TRBJ1-6; D is undetermined. Looked up from germline, CDR1 is SGHRS and CDR2 is YFSETQ. V was pared by 0 bases and J by 13 bases, with 8 bases between. The CDR3 spans 12 residues. The CDR3 coding sequence is TGCGCCAGCAGCTTGGAGGCCGCGCCCCTCCACTTT. Its protein product is CASSLEAAPLHF.

In this sample, this clonotype turned up many times. This sequence joins TRBV29-1 and TRBJ2-7; D is unclear. There are 16 residues in the CDR3. With 1 base removed from V and 2 bases from J, the gap between germline ends came to 18 bases. The germline V gene encodes CDR1 SQVTM and CDR2 ANQGSEA. The CDR3 reads CSVEGSANSPTYEQYF. The CDR3 nucleotides are TGCAGCGTTGAAGGATCAGCGAACAGCCCAACCTACGAGCAGTACTTC.

There are many counts of this clonotype. The gene calls are TRBV7-2 and TRBJ2-3, with TRBD2 identical over 9 bases. CDR3 length: 17 residues. The V gene end was trimmed by 7 bases and the J gene end by 2 bases; junction bases not matched to a gene: 13. Germline lookup yields CDR1 SGHTA and CDR2 FQGNSA. DNA for the CDR3: TGTGCCAGCACCCCCTGGCTGGGCGGGGGGGCCACAGATACGCAGTATTTT. Translation gives CASTPWLGGGATDTQYF. Supplemented by reference TRBV7-2 and TRBJ2-3, the full variable domain reads GAGVSQSPSNKVTEKGKDVELRCDPISGHTALYWYRQSLGQGLEFLIYFQGNSAPDKSGLPSDRFSAERTGGSVSTLTIQRTQQEDSAVYLCASTPWLGGGATDTQYFGPGTRLTVL.

About this clonotype itself: The junction differs from germline at one of its ends, possibly a read error. The chain couples TRBV6-5 to TRBJ2-5; D is ambiguous. The CDR3 spans 15 residues. Germline CDR1 is MNHEY and CDR2 is SVGAGI. This CDR3 reads CASSYSLGDRAPQYF. The CDR3 nucleotides are TGTGCCAGCAGTTACTCCCTGGGCGACCGGGCCCCCCAATACTTC.

The CDR3 nucleotides read TGTGCCACCAGCAGAGATGCCTCGGATGAGCAGTTCTTC. Protein product: CATSRDASDEQFF. The chain employs TRBV15 and TRBJ2-1; D remains ambiguous. Trimming took off 0 bases at V and 8 bases at J, with 8 bases between the two ends. Germline V CDR1 and CDR2: LNHNV, YYDKDF (reference sequence). The CDR3 consists of 13 residues.

This clonotype was picked up many times. The chain carries TRBV11-2 and TRBJ1-1; D is unclear. The V and J ends lost 5 bases and 6 bases respectively, with 10 bases between them. CDR3 size: 12 residues. Looked up from germline, CDR1 is SGHAT and CDR2 is FQNNGV. This chain's CDR3 is CASSPRGPEAFF. Here the CDR3 DNA reads TGTGCCAGCAGCCCCCGTGGGCCTGAAGCTTTCTTT.

This clonotype has a count of ten or more. The chain uses TRBV13 and TRBJ2-7; possible D gene TRBD2, 6 bases. Trimming removed 6 bases at V and 4 bases at J, with 16 bases between. This CDR3 spans 14 amino acids. The germline gives CDR1 PRHDT, CDR2 FYEKMQ (reference sequence). CDR3 in DNA: TGTGCCAGCAGGACAGTTTCCGGGGGATACGAGCAGTACTTC. As protein: CASRTVSGGYEQYF.

This clonotype appeared a few times. The V call is TRBV10-3, the J call TRBJ1-6; D not certain. CDR1 and CDR2 from the germline V gene are ENHRY and SYGVKD. V dropped 6 bases and J dropped 6 bases, with 18 bases sitting between them. This CDR3 spans 16 amino acids. CDR3 in amino acids: CAISMLGLAGNSPLHF. The DNA of the CDR3 is TGTGCCATCAGCATGCTAGGGCTGGCCGGTAATTCACCCCTCCACTTT.

This clonotype turned up a few times. The J gene is TRBJ1-1, the V gene TRBV25-1; D uncertain. CDR1 and CDR2 (germline): MGHDK, SYGVNS. V lost 0 bases and J lost 4, with 0 bases in between. The CDR3 sequence is 11 residues long. This CDR3 is CASSEYTEAFF. CDR3 sequence (DNA): TGTGCCAGCAGTGAATACACTGAAGCTTTCTTT.

This clonotype has just a few counts. V gene TRBV30 combines with J gene TRBJ1-5; TRBD1 might be the D (5 bases). The CDR3 consists of 14 residues. CDR1 and CDR2 (germline): GTSNPN, SVGIG (reference sequence). V lost 3 bases and J 0 bases, leaving 9 bases between the germline ends. The CDR3 DNA reads as TGTGCCTGGAGCAGGGATAATAGCAATCAGCCCCAGCATTTT. Translating it yields CAWSRDNSNQPQHF.

This clonotype was observed a few times. The V call is TRBV5-4, the J call TRBJ1-1; D is ambiguous. V lost 1 base to trimming and J lost 0 bases, with 10 bases between them. The CDR3 sequence is 15 residues long. CDR1 and CDR2 from the germline V gene are SGHNT and YYREEE (reference sequence). CDR3 nucleotide sequence: TGTGCCAGCAGCTTGTCTGGGTTTATGAACACTGAAGCTTTCTTT. It encodes CASSLSGFMNTEAFF.

This clonotype was recorded a few times. The chain has TRBV28 and TRBJ1-2; D is undetermined. The CDR3 extends over 14 amino acids. The ends were cut back, 2 bases at V and 4 bases at J, with 11 bases in the middle. In germline, CDR1 is MDHEN, CDR2 SYDVKM. The CDR3 DNA sequence: TGTGCCAGCAGTTTACCCCCCGCGGGCTATGGCTACACCTTC. This encodes CASSLPPAGYGYTF.

The V gene is TRBV6-1, the J gene TRBJ2-1, with D tentatively TRBD1 (6 bases). Between the trimmed V and J ends, which lost 3 bases and 0 bases, there was a span of 9 bases. There are 15 residues in the CDR3. Germline values: CDR1 MNHNS, CDR2 SASEGT. CDR3 coding DNA: TGTGCCAGCAGTGACAGGGGAAGCTCCTACAATGAGCAGTTCTTC. This sequence encodes CASSDRGSSYNEQFF.

The V call is TRBV12-3 or TRBV12-4, the J call TRBJ2-1; perhaps TRBD2 as D (5 bases). Between the trimmed V and J ends, which lost 3 bases and 4 bases, there was a span of 10 bases. CDR3 length equals 14 residues. The CDR3 region has the DNA TGTGCCAGCAGTTTCTCCGGGAAATACAATGAGCAGTTCTTC. Protein product: CASSFSGKYNEQFF.

The J gene is TRBJ2-6, the V gene TRBV19; 10 nucleotides match TRBD1. Germline V gene lookup returns CDR1 LNHDA and CDR2 SQIVND (reference sequence). The CDR3 totals 17 residues. V trimming: 9 bases; J trimming: 0 bases; junction bases outside the gene matches: 8. The CDR3 sequence is CASHRDRGSSGANVLTF. The CDR3 DNA follows: TGTGCCAGCCATCGGGACAGGGGTTCCTCTGGGGCCAACGTCCTGACTTTC.

V gene TRBV10-1 combines with J gene TRBJ1-1; D remains unclear. Germline CDR1 WNHNN, CDR2 SYGVQD (reference sequence). CDR3 size: 13 residues. The V end lost 2 bases, the J end lost 0 bases, and 4 bases lay between the germline ends. In DNA, the CDR3 is TGCGCCAGCAGTGAGAACATGAACACTGAAGCTTTCTTT. This sequence encodes CASSENMNTEAFF.

At least ten counts were recorded for this clonotype. The chain links TRBV12-3 or TRBV12-4 to TRBJ2-7, with D perhaps TRBD2 (7 bases). Trimming took 6 bases from V and 2 from J, leaving 17 bases between them. The CDR3 covers 15 residues. CDR3 loop: CASRLSGAGAYEQYF. The CDR3 region has the DNA TGTGCCAGCAGACTCTCGGGGGCGGGGGCCTACGAGCAGTACTTC.

The chain couples TRBV20-1 to TRBJ2-3, with 8 positions matching TRBD2. The ends lost 5 bases at V and 5 bases at J; junction bases unmatched: 6. The CDR3 has 13 amino acids. CDR1 is DFQATT, CDR2 SNEGSKA, per germline (reference sequence). The CDR3 nucleotides read TGCAGTGCTCTTAGCGGGGCCTTAGATACGCAGTATTTT. Protein: CSALSGALDTQYF.

There are a few counts of this clonotype. J is TRBJ2-7 and V is TRBV5-6; D assignment may be TRBD1 or TRBD2 (5 bases each). The V end lost 4 bases, the J end lost 0 bases, and 17 bases lay between the germline ends. The CDR3 length is 16 residues. The germline gives CDR1 SGHDT, CDR2 YYEEEE. This CDR3 is CASSPLGAGSSYEQYF. The CDR3 DNA sequence: TGTGCCAGCAGCCCTCTCGGGGCAGGGAGCTCCTACGAGCAGTACTTC.

The V gene is TRBV7-8, the J gene TRBJ2-2; D ambiguous. V gave up 0 bases and J gave up 2 bases, with 10 bases separating them. Germline CDR1 and CDR2: SGHVS and FQNEAQ. The CDR3 covers 16 residues. CDR3 amino acids: CASSLARGLNTGELFF. CDR3 bases: TGTGCCAGCAGCTTAGCGCGTGGGTTAAACACCGGGGAGCTGTTTTTT.

This clonotype appeared many times. The rearrangement joins TRBV11-1 to TRBJ2-5, with TRBD2 matching 10 bases. The CDR3 length is 14 residues. CDR1 is SGHAT and CDR2 is FQDESV in the germline V gene (reference sequence). J was trimmed by 5 bases and V by 5 bases; bases with no gene match: 5. The CDR3 DNA reads TGTGCCAGCAGCACGCTAGCGGGGGCGGAGACCCAGTACTTC. It is translated as CASSTLAGAETQYF. The variable domain in full, with the rest retrieved from reference TRBV11-1 and TRBJ2-5, is EAEVAQSPRYKITEKSQAVAFWCDPISGHATLYWYRQILGQGPELLVQFQDESVVDDSQLPKDRFSAERLKGVDSTLKIQPAELGDSAMYLCASSTLAGAETQYFGPGTRLLVL.

This clonotype was seen ten or more times. The rearrangement uses TRBV7-3 and TRBJ2-2; no clear D gene. In germline, CDR1 is SGHTA, CDR2 FQGTGA. V was trimmed by 1 base and J by 0 bases, leaving 9 bases between them. The CDR3 length is 16 residues. CDR3 loop: CASSLRSGTNTGELFF. The CDR3 DNA follows: TGTGCCAGCAGCTTAAGGAGTGGCACGAACACCGGGGAGCTGTTTTTT.

The V call is TRBV24-1, the J call TRBJ2-7, with D perhaps TRBD1 (6 bases). This CDR3 has 14 amino acids. Trimming removed 6 bases from V and 1 base from J, with 12 bases in between. CDR1 is KGHDR, CDR2 SFDVKD, per germline. The CDR3 is CATSTSGASYEQYF. CDR3 bases: TGTGCCACCAGTACCTCAGGGGCGTCCTACGAGCAGTACTTC.

The chain couples TRBV5-5 to TRBJ1-1; TRBD1 matches 7 bases. Germline lookup yields CDR1 SGHKS and CDR2 YYEKEE (reference sequence). The CDR3 is 15 residues long. Trimming took 4 bases from V and 1 from J; bases not matched to a gene: 7. CDR3 in amino acids: CASSPHRDRNTEAFF. The DNA of the CDR3 is TGTGCCAGCAGCCCCCATCGGGACAGGAACACTGAAGCTTTCTTT. The variable domain in full, with the rest retrieved from reference TRBV5-5 and TRBJ1-1, is DAGVTQSPTHLIKTRGQQVTLRCSPISGHKSVSWYQQVLGQGPQFIFQYYEKEERGRGNFPDRFSARQFPNYSSELNVNALLLGDSALYLCASSPHRDRNTEAFFGQGTRLTVV.

The chain combines TRBV5-1 with TRBJ2-3; D might be TRBD1 or TRBD2, each matching 6 bases. V lost 0 bases to trimming and J lost 4 bases, with 12 bases between them. Germline CDR1 SGHRS, CDR2 YFSETQ. CDR3 length: 15 residues. CDR3 sequence: CASSLAGGGADTQYF. The CDR3 DNA sequence: TGCGCCAGCAGCTTGGCCGGGGGCGGGGCAGATACGCAGTATTTT.

The rearrangement uses TRBV12-3 or TRBV12-4 and TRBJ1-1, with TRBD1 identical over 7 bases. This CDR3 has 14 residues. V trimming: 3 bases; J trimming: 4 bases; junction bases outside the gene matches: 5. The CDR3 is CASSFRGRGTEAFF. CDR3 sequence (DNA): TGTGCCAGCAGTTTTAGGGGGCGGGGCACTGAAGCTTTCTTT.

The chain is built from TRBV7-8 and TRBJ1-3, with 7 bases fitting TRBD1. CDR1 and CDR2 (germline): SGHVS, FQNEAQ. The CDR3 totals 14 residues. V shed 5 bases and J 0 bases; nucleotides not matched to a gene: 1. The CDR3 spells CASSHRGSGNTIYF. CDR3 bases: TGTGCCAGCAGCCACAGGGGCTCTGGAAACACCATATATTTT.

This CDR3 reads CSAVEDRGNQPQHF. CDR3 DNA: TGCAGTGCTGTTGAGGACAGGGGCAATCAGCCCCAGCATTTT. The gene calls are TRBV20-1 and TRBJ1-5, with 8 positions matching TRBD1. This CDR3 is 14 amino acids long. V gave up 5 bases and J gave up 2 bases; unmatched junction bases: 5. The germline V gene has CDR1 DFQATT and CDR2 SNEGSKA (reference sequence).